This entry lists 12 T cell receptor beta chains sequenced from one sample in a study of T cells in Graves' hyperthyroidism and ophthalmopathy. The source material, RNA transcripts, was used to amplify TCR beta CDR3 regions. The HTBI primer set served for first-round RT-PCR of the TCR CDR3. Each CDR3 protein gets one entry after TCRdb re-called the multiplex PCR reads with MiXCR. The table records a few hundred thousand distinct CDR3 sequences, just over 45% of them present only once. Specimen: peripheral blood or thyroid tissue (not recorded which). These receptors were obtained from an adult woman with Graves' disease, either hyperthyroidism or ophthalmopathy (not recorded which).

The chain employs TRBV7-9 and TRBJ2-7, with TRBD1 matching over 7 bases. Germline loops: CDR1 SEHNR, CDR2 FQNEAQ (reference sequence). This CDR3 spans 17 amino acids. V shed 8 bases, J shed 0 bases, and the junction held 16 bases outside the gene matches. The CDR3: CASSGQRLGYSSYEQYF. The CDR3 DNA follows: TGTGCCAGCTCGGGACAGCGTTTGGGGTACAGCTCCTACGAGCAGTACTTC.

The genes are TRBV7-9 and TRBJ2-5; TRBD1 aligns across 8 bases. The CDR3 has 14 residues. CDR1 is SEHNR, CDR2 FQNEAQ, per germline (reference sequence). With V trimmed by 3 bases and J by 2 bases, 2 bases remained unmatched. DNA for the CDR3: TGTGCCAGCAGCTTGGACAGGGATCAAGAGACCCAGTACTTC. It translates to CASSLDRDQETQYF.

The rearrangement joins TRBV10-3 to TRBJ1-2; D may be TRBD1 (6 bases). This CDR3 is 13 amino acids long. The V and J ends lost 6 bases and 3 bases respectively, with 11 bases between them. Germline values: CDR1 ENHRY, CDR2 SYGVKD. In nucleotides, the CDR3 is TGTGCCATCAGGGGGGCGGGGGACTATGGCTACACCTTC. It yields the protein CAIRGAGDYGYTF.

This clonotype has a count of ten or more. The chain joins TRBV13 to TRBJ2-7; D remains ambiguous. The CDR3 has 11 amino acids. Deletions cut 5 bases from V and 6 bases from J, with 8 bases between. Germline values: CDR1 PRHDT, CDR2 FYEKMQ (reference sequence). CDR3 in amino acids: CASSTYGEQYF. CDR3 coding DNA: TGTGCCAGCAGCACCTATGGCGAGCAGTACTTC.

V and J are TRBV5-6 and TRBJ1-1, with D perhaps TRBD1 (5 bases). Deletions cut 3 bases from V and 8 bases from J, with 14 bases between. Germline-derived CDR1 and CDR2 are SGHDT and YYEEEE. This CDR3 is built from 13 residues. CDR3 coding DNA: TGTGCCAGCAGCTATCGGGACCTCTTAGAAGCTTTCTTT. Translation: CASSYRDLLEAFF.

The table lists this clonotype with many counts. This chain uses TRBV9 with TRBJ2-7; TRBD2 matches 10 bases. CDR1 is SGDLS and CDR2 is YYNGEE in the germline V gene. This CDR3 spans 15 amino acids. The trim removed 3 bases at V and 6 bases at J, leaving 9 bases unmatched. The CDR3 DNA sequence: TGTGCCAGCAGCGCTACCCTAGCGGGAGTATCCGAGCAGTACTTC. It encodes CASSATLAGVSEQYF.

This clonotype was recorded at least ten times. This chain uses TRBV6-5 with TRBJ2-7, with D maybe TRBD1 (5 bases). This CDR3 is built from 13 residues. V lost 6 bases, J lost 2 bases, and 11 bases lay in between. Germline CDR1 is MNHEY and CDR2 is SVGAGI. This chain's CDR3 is CASSPTVTYEQYF. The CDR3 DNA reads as TGTGCCAGCAGCCCGACAGTGACCTACGAGCAGTACTTC.

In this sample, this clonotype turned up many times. The CDR3 DNA follows: TGTGCCAGCAGCTCAAGATCGGGAGACGAGCAGTACTTC. It codes for CASSSRSGDEQYF. The chain uses TRBV7-9 and TRBJ2-7; a weak D match, TRBD2 (6 bases). V lost 4 bases and J lost 5, with 12 bases in between. Germline values: CDR1 SEHNR, CDR2 FQNEAQ (reference sequence). The CDR3 sequence is 13 residues long.

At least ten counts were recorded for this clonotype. The CDR3 region is CASSSQGAGRTEAFF. The DNA for the CDR3 is TGTGCCAGCAGCTCCCAGGGGGCGGGAAGAACTGAAGCTTTCTTT. This chain connects TRBV7-9 to TRBJ1-1; TRBD1 matches 8 bases. The CDR3 has 15 residues. Trimming cost V 4 bases and J 5 bases; bases outside gene matches: 9. CDR1 and CDR2 from the germline V gene are SEHNR and FQNEAQ (reference sequence).

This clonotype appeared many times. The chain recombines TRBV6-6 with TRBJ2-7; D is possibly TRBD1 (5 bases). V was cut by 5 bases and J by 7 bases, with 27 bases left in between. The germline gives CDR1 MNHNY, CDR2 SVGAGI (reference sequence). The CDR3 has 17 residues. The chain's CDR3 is CASSENPLGLGPTEQYF. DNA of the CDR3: TGTGCCAGCAGTGAAAACCCCCTAGGGCTGGGGCCGACGGAGCAGTACTTC.

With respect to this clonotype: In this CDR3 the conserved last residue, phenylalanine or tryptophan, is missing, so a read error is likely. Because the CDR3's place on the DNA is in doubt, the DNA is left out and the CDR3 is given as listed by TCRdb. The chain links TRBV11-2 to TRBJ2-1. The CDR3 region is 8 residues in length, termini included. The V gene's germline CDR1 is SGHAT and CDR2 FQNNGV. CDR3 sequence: CASSLGGE.

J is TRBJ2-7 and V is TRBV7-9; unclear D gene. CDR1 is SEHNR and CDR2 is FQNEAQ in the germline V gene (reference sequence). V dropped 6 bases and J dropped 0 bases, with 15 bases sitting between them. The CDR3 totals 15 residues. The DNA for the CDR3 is TGTGCCAGCAGTGCCCGCCGCTTCGGCTCCTACGAGCAGTACTTC. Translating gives CASSARRFGSYEQYF.